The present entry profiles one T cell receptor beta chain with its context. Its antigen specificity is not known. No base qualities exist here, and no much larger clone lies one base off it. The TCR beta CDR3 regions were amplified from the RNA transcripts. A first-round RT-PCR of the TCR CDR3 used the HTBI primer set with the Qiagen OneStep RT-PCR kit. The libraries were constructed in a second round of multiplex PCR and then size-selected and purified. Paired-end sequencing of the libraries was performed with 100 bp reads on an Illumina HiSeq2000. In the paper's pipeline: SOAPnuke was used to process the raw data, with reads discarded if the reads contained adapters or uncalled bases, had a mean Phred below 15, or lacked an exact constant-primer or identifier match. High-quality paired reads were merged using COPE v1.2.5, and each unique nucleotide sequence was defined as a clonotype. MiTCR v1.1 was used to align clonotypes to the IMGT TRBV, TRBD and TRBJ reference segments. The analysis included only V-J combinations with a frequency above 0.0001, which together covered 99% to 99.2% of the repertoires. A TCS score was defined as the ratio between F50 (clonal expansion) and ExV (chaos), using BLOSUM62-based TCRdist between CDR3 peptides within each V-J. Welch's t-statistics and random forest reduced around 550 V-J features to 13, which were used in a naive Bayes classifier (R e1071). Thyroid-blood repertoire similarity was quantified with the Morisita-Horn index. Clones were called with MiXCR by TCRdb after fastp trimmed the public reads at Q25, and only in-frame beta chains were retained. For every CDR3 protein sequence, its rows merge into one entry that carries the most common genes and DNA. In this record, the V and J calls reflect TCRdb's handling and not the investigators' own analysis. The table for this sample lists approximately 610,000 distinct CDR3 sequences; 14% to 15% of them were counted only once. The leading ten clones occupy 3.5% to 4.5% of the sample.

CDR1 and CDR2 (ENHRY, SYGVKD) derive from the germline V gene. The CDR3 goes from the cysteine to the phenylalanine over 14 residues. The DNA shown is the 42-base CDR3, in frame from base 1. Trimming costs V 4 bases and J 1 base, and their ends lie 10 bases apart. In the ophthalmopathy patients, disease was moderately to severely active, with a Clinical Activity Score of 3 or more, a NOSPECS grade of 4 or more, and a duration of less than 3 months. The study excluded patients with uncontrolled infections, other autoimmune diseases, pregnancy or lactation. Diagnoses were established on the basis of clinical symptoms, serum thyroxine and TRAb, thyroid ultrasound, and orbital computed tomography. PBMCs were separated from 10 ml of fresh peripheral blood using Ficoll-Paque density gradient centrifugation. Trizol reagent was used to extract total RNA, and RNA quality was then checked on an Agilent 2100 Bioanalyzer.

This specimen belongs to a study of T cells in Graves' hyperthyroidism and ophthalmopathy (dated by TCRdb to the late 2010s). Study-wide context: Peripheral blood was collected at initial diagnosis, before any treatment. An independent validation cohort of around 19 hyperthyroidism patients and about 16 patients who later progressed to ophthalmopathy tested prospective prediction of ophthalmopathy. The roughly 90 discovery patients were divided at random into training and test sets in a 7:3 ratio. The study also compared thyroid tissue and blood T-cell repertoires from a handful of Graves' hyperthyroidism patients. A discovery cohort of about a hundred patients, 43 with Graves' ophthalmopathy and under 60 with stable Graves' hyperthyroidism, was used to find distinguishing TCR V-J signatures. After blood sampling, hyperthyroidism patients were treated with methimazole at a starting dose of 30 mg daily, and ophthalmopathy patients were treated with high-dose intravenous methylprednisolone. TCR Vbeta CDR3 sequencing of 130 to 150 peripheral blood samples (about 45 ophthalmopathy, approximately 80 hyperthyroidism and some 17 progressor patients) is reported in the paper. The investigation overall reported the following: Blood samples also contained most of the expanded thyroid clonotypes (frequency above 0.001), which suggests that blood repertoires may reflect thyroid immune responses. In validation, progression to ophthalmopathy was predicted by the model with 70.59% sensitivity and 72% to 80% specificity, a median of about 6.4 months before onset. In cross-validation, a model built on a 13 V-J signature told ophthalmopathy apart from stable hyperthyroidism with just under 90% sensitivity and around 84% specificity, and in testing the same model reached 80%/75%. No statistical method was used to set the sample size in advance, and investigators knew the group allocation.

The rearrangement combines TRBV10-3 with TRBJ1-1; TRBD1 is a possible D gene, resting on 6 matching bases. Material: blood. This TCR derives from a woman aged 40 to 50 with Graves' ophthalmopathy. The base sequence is TGTGCCATCAGTGCGGACAGCGGGAACACTGAAGCTTTCTTT. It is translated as CAISADSGNTEAFF.